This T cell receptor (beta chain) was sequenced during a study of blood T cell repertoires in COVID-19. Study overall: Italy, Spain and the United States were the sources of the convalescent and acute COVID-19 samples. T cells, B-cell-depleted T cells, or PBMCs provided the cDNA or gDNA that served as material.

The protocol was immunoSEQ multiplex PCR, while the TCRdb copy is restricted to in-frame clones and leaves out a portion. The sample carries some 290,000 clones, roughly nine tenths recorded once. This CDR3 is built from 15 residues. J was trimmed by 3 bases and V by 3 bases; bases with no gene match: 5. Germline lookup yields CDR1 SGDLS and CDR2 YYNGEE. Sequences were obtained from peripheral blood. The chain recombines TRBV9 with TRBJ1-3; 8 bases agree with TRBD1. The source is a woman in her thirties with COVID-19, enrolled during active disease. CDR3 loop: CASSGTGIGGNTIYF. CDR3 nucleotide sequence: TGTGCCAGCAGCGGGACAGGGATCGGTGGAAACACCATATATTTT. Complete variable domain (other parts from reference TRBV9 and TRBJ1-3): DSGVTQTPKHLITATGQRVTLRCSPRSGDLSVYWYQQSLDQGLQFLIQYYNGEERAKGNILERFSAQQFPDLHSELNLSSLELGDSALYFCASSGTGIGGNTIYFGEGSWLTVV.